This T cell receptor beta chain was captured by sequencing in a study of T-cell reconstitution after alpha-beta-depleted transplantation in children. Molecular barcoding with unique molecular identifiers was used for the TCRbeta library. TCRdb reprocessed the PCR reads via MiXCR and lists one record per CDR3 protein. The sample records about 440,000 distinct CDR3 sequences, over 40% being singletons. Findings and caveats of the study: Surviving recipient T cells and intrathymic progenitors accounted for some patients' high TCRbeta diversity at day 60. After one year, T-cell counts and TCRbeta diversity mostly came from new T cells. Approximately two months post-transplant, alpha-beta T cells reportedly originated from several hundred expanded graft clones.

On this clonotype itself: Its antigen is not identified.

J gave up 5 bases and V 4 bases, and 13 bases lay outside the gene matches. Germline V gives CDR1 SGHRS, CDR2 YFSETQ. The CDR3 totals 16 residues. This receptor was taken from a girl aged 2 to 10 with aplastic anemia, due to receive a stem cell transplant. The chain employs TRBV5-1 and TRBJ2-5; TRBD2 matches at 8 bases. This material consisted of PBMCs, taken before TCRalphabeta/CD19-depleted stem cell transplant. The chain's CDR3 is CASSRNAGTRRETQYF. The CDR3 bases are TGCGCCAGCAGCCGAAACGCCGGGACTAGGAGGGAGACCCAGTACTTC.